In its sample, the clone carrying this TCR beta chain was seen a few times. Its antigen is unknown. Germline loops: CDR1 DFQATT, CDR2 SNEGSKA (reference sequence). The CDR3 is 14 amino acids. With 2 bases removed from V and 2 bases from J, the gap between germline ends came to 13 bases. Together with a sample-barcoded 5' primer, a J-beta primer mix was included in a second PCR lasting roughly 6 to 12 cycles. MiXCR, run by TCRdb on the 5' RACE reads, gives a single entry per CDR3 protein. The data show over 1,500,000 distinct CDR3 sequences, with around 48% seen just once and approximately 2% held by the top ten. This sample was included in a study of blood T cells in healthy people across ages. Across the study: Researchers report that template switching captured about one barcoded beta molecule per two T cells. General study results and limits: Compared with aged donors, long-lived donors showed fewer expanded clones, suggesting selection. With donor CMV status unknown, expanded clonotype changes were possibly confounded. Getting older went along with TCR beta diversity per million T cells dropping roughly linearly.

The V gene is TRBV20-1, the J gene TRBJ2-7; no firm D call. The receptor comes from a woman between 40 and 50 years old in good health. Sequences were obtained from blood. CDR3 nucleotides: TGCAGTGCTAGATCCCACACAGTCCCCTACGAGCAGTACTTC. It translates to CSARSHTVPYEQYF.